This TCR beta chain was obtained from a study of immune evolution from preneoplasia to lung adenocarcinoma. V gave up 3 bases and J gave up 5 bases; unmatched junction bases: 11. Germline assignment: CDR1 SGHDT and CDR2 YYEEEE. This CDR3 has 16 amino acids. After pathologic assessment, macro-dissection selected premalignant or tumor cells for extraction. This clone was seen a single time. Its target is not known. Clones were read by immunoSEQ multiplex PCR, and TCRdb kept only the in-frame ones, dropping some. The sample yields around 10,000 clones, 78% seen once. Notes on the study in general: Clonality was highest in normal lung, lower in later-stage lesions apparently. Top clone frequencies peaked in normal lung, apparently declining through invasive adenocarcinoma. Compared with EGFR-mutant or double wild-type lesions, KRAS-mutant nodules were more clonal.

Material: FFPE minimally invasive lung adenocarcinoma tissue. The source of this sequence is a person aged 60-79 years with lung adenocarcinoma. The chain has TRBV5-6 and TRBJ1-1; TRBD1 aligns across 9 bases. The CDR3 sequence is CASSYRDRVIETEAFF. The DNA for the CDR3 is TGTGCCAGCAGCTACCGGGACAGGGTGATCGAGACTGAAGCTTTCTTT.